The present TCR beta chain was sequenced within a study of T cell changes during pregnancy in multiple sclerosis. TCRdb's table, derived via immunoSEQ multiplex PCR, lists solely in-frame clones and lacks some. The sample has almost 35,000 clones; about nine tenths are singletons. The receptor comes from a female donor with multiple sclerosis, enrolled in a pregnancy study. Material: CD8+ T cells from peripheral blood mononuclear cells, obtained in the first trimester of pregnancy.

This chain's CDR3 is CASSFTGSPEQYF. CDR3 nucleotides: TGTGCCAGCAGCTTCACAGGGTCCCCCGAGCAGTACTTC. This chain links TRBV11-2 with TRBJ2-7; perhaps TRBD1 as D (6 bases). The CDR3 is made up of 13 amino acids. V was pared by 3 bases and J by 6 bases, with 12 bases between. The germline CDR1 and CDR2 sequences are SGHAT and FQNNGV.